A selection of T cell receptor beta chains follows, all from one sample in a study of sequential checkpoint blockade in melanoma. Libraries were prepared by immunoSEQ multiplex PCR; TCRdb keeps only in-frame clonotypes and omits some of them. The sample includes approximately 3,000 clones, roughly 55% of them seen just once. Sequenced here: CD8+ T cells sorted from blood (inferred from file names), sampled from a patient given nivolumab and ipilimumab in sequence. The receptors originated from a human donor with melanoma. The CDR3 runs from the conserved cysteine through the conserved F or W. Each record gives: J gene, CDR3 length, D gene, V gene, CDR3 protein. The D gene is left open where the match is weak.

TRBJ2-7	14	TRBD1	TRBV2	CASTLDRGQGEQYF
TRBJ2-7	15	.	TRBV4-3	CASSHNMGTAYEQYF
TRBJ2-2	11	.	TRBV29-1	CSVKTGGELFF
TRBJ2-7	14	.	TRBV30	CAWSVPDTNYEQYF
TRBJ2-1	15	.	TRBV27	CASSLASEGDNEQFF
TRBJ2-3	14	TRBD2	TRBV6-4	CASSDGGGTDTQYF
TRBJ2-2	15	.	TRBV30	CAWSGLATNTGELFF
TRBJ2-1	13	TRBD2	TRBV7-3	CATALADYNEQFF
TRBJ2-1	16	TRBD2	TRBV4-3	CASSPRGYGTNNEQFF
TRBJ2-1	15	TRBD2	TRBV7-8	CASSPRLAGYNEQFF
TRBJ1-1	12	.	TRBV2	CASTRMNTEAFF
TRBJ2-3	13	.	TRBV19	CASSIVGGDTQYF
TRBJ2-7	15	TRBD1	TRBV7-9	CASSSTGTDSYEQYF
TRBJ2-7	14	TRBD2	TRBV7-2	CASSTQAGEYEQYF
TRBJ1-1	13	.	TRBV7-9	CASTRGLNTEAFF
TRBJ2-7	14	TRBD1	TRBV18	CASSPDRGIYEQYF
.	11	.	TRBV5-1	CASSLGYEQYF
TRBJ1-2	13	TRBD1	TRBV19	CASKLQGDYGYTF
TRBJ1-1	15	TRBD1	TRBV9	CASSVAAGQGTEAFF
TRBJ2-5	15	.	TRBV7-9	CASSLTGSRGETQYF
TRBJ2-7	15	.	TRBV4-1	CASSQASGPSYEQYF
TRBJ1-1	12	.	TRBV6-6	CASRQGNTEAFF
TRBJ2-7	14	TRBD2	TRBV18	CASSAGTSGYEQYF
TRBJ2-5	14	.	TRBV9	CASSVAGYQETQYF
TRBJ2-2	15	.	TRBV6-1	CASSEAQSLTGELFF
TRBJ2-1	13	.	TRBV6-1	CASTLGAVNEQFF
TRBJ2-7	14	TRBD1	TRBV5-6	CASSYGTATYEQYF
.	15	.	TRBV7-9	CASSSWAGVYNEQFF
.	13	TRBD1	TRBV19	CASSIAGGYEQYF
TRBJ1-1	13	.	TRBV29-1	CSVERGMNTEAFF
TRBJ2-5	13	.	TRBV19	CASSYGGMETQYF
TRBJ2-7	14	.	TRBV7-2	CASSSPTQGEEQYF
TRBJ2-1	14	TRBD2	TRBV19	CASRLAGAYNEQFF